The 8 T cell receptor beta chains reported below all come from one sample, sequenced in a study of T cells in Graves' hyperthyroidism and ophthalmopathy. The TCR beta CDR3 regions underwent amplification using RNA transcripts as the source. Researchers ran a first-round RT-PCR on the TCR CDR3 using the HTBI primer set. MiXCR, run by TCRdb on the multiplex PCR reads, gives a single entry per CDR3 protein. The sample has 300,000 to 400,000 distinct CDR3 sequences; more than 14% are singletons. Sequencing was performed on blood. These receptor sequences come from a woman aged 25 to 39 with Graves' ophthalmopathy.

This clonotype has a count of ten or more. The gene calls are TRBV12-3 or TRBV12-4 and TRBJ2-5, with 14 positions matching TRBD2. Germline trimming cut 6 bases from V and 2 bases from J; bases unmatched to any gene: 11. This CDR3 region has 18 residues. The DNA for the CDR3 is TGTGCCAGCAGAAGGACTAGCGGGGGGATCGATCCACAAGAGACCCAGTACTTC. It encodes CASRRTSGGIDPQETQYF.

The sample holds many counts of this clonotype. This chain uses TRBV12-3 or TRBV12-4 with TRBJ2-3, with TRBD2 identical over 12 bases. This CDR3 region has 15 residues. V lost 3 bases to trimming and J lost 6 bases; unmatched junction nucleotides: 4. CDR3 in DNA: TGTGCCAGCAGTTTTCTAGCGGGGGGGCTCGATACGCAGTATTTT. This sequence encodes CASSFLAGGLDTQYF.

This clonotype appeared a few times. V and J are TRBV19 and TRBJ2-1; D perhaps matches TRBD1 (6 bases). The germline V gene encodes CDR1 LNHDA and CDR2 SQIVND (reference sequence). The CDR3 covers 14 residues. With 2 bases removed from V and 9 bases from J, the gap between germline ends came to 14 bases. The CDR3 DNA reads as TGTGCCAGTAGTATACGGGCTACCAGGGGTGAGCAGTTCTTC. It codes for CASSIRATRGEQFF. The full variable domain, with the rest looked up from reference TRBV19 and TRBJ2-1, is DGGITQSPKYLFRKEGQNVTLSCEQNLNHDAMYWYRQDPGQGLRLIYYSQIVNDFQKGDIAEGYSVSREKKESFPLTVTSAQKNPTAFYLCASSIRATRGEQFFGPGTRLTVL.

This clonotype was observed many times. V and J are TRBV27 and TRBJ1-2, with 9 nucleotides matching TRBD1. CDR1 is MNHEY and CDR2 is SMNVEV in the germline V gene (reference sequence). Unmatched junction bases numbered 14, after V lost 4 bases and J lost 8 bases. The CDR3 consists of 16 residues. The CDR3 loop is CASSYRPGQGINGYTF. The CDR3 DNA reads as TGTGCCAGCAGTTACCGACCGGGACAGGGAATAAACGGCTACACCTTC.

The chain is built from TRBV10-2 and TRBJ2-3; 13 positions match TRBD2. The V segment lost 6 bases and the J segment 4 bases; nucleotides outside the gene matches: 19. The CDR3 loop spans 20 amino acids. The germline V gene has CDR1 WSHSY and CDR2 SAAADI. Written as DNA, the CDR3 is TGCGCCAGCAGAGACACGCTTACTAGCGGGGGGGCCTTAGGATCAGATACGCAGTATTTT. It translates to CASRDTLTSGGALGSDTQYF.

The J gene is TRBJ2-1, the V gene TRBV4-2; TRBD1 matches 12 bases. The CDR3 consists of 18 residues. Germline trimming cut 5 bases from V and 5 bases from J; bases unmatched to any gene: 13. From germline, CDR1 is LGHNA and CDR2 YNFKEQ. CDR3 sequence reads: CASSKYLGQGAPNNEQFF. In DNA form, the CDR3 reads TGTGCCAGCAGCAAGTACTTGGGACAGGGGGCCCCCAACAATGAGCAGTTCTTC.

This clonotype was seen only a few times. The V gene is TRBV7-9, the J gene TRBJ1-1; D unclear. CDR3 length: 13 amino acids. The germline V and J ends were trimmed by 3 bases and 1 base, with 6 bases remaining between them. Looked up from germline, CDR1 is SEHNR and CDR2 is FQNEAQ (reference sequence). The CDR3 nucleotides are TGTGCCAGCAGCTTGGGGAAGAACACTGAAGCTTTCTTT. It translates to CASSLGKNTEAFF.

This clonotype was counted only a few times. A much larger clone differs by one base, so this may be a read error. The chain recombines TRBV20-1 with TRBJ2-7, with D hard to call. Germline V lookup: CDR1 DFQATT, CDR2 SNEGSKA (reference sequence). Trimming took 6 bases from V and 5 from J, leaving 14 bases between them. The CDR3 loop spans 12 amino acids. The CDR3 nucleotides read TGCAGTGCCACTATGGGCAGGAACGAGCAGTACTTC. Its translation is CSATMGRNEQYF.